Listed below are T cell receptor beta chains from one sample, sequenced in a study of blood T cell repertoires in COVID-19. Assay used: immunoSEQ multiplex PCR; TCRdb lists only in-frame clones, some missing. Of a few hundred thousand clones detected, about 84% appear once; the ten largest clones hold about 7.2%. The specimen sequenced was PBMCs or T cells enriched from blood (not recorded which). All receptors come from a woman aged 35 to 49 with acute COVID-19. Each CDR3 is given with its conserved first and last residue. D genes are given only for firm matches. Where a row states a size, it is once, few, many or the class of an expanded clone; other rows omit it.

d_call,v_call,clone_size,j_call,cdr3_nt,cdr3_aa
-,TRBV6-5,-,TRBJ1-6,TGTGCCAGCAGTCTCTCACCGGCGGATTCACCCCTCCACTTT,CASSLSPADSPLHF
-,TRBV27,once,TRBJ1-5,TGTGCCAGCAGTTTCTCCCGGGGTGGCAATCAGCCCCAGCATTTT,CASSFSRGGNQPQHF
-,TRBV9,-,TRBJ1-1,TGTGCCAGCAGCCCATCCAGACAGGCCCCAGGGGCTTTCTTT,CASSPSRQAPGAFF
TRBD2,TRBV11-3,-,TRBJ2-1,TGTGCCAGCAGCTCCCGGGGGGAGAGCTCCTACAATGAGCAGTTCTTC,CASSSRGESSYNEQFF
TRBD2,TRBV19,-,TRBJ2-5,TGTGCCAGTAGTGCCACTAGCGGGGGGGTGACCCAGTACTTC,CASSATSGGVTQYF
TRBD2,TRBV11-3,once,TRBJ2-3,TGTGCCAGCAGCTTAGGTGGAGCGGGAGGGAGCCGAGATACGCAGTATTTT,CASSLGGAGGSRDTQYF
-,TRBV10-2,-,TRBJ1-5,TGCGCCAGCAGTGAGTCCGGACACAGGTCTCAGCCCCAGCATTTT,CASSESGHRSQPQHF
-,TRBV6-1,-,TRBJ1-5,TGTGCCAGCAGTGAAGGAGGGGGTCAGCCCCAGCATTTT,CASSEGGGQPQHF
TRBD1,TRBV28,-,TRBJ2-7,TGTGCCAGCAGTTTGCTGGCAGGACAGGCCTTCTACGAGCAGTACTTC,CASSLLAGQAFYEQYF
TRBD2,TRBV7-6,-,TRBJ2-7,TGTGCCAGCAGCTTAACGGCACTAGCGGGAGGAATCTACGAGCAGTACTTC,CASSLTALAGGIYEQYF
TRBD1,TRBV27,-,TRBJ1-1,TGTGCCAGCAGTTTATCGGACAGGGCCCGGTCTTTCTTT,CASSLSDRARSFF
TRBD2,TRBV19,-,TRBJ2-1,TGTGCCAGTAGTCCCCGGGGGGACTCCTCCAATGAGCAGTTCTTC,CASSPRGDSSNEQFF
-,TRBV6-5,-,TRBJ1-5,TGTGCCACCAATCAGGGACATAGCAATCAGCCCCAGCATTTT,CATNQGHSNQPQHF
-,TRBV19,-,TRBJ2-7,TGTGCCAGTACCAAGGGGGACACAACCTGCTCCTACGAGCAGTACTTC,CASTKGDTTCSYEQYF
TRBD2,TRBV2,once,TRBJ2-2,TGTGCCAGCAGTGTTAGCGGGGGGGCTAACACCGGGGAGCTGTTTTTT,CASSVSGGANTGELFF
-,TRBV28,-,TRBJ1-4,TGTGCCAGCAGCCTGGGGGACATCTTTCGACCTAATGAAAAACTGTTTTTT,CASSLGDIFRPNEKLFF